The 18 T cell receptor beta chains below were found in one sample sequenced in a study of blood T cell repertoires in COVID-19. Method: immunoSEQ multiplex PCR; TCRdb's copy keeps in-frame clones and lacks some. This sample has 50,000 to 70,000 clones, with 85% to 90% found just once. Sample: peripheral blood. The receptors stem from a man aged 55 to 69 with acute or convalescent COVID-19.

The chain carries TRBV9 and TRBJ2-7; TRBD2 aligns across 8 bases. Germline CDR1 SGDLS, CDR2 YYNGEE. This CDR3 comprises 15 residues. After removal of 0 bases from V and 4 bases from J, the junction contained 6 bases not matched to a gene. The CDR3 bases are TGTGCCAGCAGCGTAGGGGCGGGAGGATGGTACGAGCAGTACTTC. Translating it yields CASSVGAGGWYEQYF.

The chain has TRBV19 and TRBJ2-2, with 8 bases lining up with TRBD2. The ends lost 4 bases at V and 4 bases at J; junction bases unmatched: 2. The CDR3 covers 14 residues. In germline, CDR1 is LNHDA, CDR2 SQIVND (reference sequence). The DNA for the CDR3 is TGTGCCAGTAGTAGGGCGGGAGGCACCGGGGAGCTGTTTTTT. This sequence encodes CASSRAGGTGELFF. Combining the CDR3 with reference TRBV19 and TRBJ2-2 gives the whole variable domain DGGITQSPKYLFRKEGQNVTLSCEQNLNHDAMYWYRQDPGQGLRLIYYSQIVNDFQKGDIAEGYSVSREKKESFPLTVTSAQKNPTAFYLCASSRAGGTGELFFGEGSRLTVL.

The chain is built from TRBV5-1 and TRBJ1-1, with D possibly being TRBD1 (5 bases). Trimming left V 2 bases short and J 1 base short, with 9 bases between. Germline CDR1 reads SGHRS; CDR2 reads YFSETQ. This CDR3 is 14 amino acids long. The chain's CDR3 is CASSFLGPNTEAFF. CDR3 sequence (DNA): TGCGCCAGCAGCTTCCTGGGGCCGAACACTGAAGCTTTCTTT. The variable domain in full, with the rest retrieved from reference TRBV5-1 and TRBJ1-1, is KAGVTQTPRYLIKTRGQQVTLSCSPISGHRSVSWYQQTPGQGLQFLFEYFSETQRNKGNFPGRFSGRQFSNSRSEMNVSTLELGDSALYLCASSFLGPNTEAFFGQGTRLTVV.

The chain joins TRBV27 to TRBJ2-1; TRBD2 is a possible D gene (6 bases). V gave up 11 bases and J gave up 8 bases, with 7 bases separating them. The CDR3 contains 9 residues. Germline CDR1 reads MNHEY; CDR2 reads SMNVEV (reference sequence). CDR3 in DNA: TGTGCCGGAGGGGATGAGCAGTTCTTC. Translation gives CAGGDEQFF.

V and J are TRBV28 and TRBJ1-4, with a possible D match to TRBD1 (6 bases). Germline V gene lookup returns CDR1 MDHEN and CDR2 SYDVKM. The CDR3 runs 14 residues. Trimming shortened V by 5 bases and J by 4 bases, and 11 bases separated the two germline ends. CDR3 in DNA: TGTGCCAGCAGTATAGGGGGTAATAATGAAAAACTGTTTTTT. Amino acid sequence: CASSIGGNNEKLFF. Supplemented by reference TRBV28 and TRBJ1-4, the full variable domain reads DVKVTQSSRYLVKRTGEKVFLECVQDMDHENMFWYRQDPGLGLRLIYFSYDVKMKEKGDIPEGYSVSREKKERFSLILESASTNQTSMYLCASSIGGNNEKLFFGSGTQLSVL.

On this clone itself: The sample has other DNA sequences that encode this CDR3 too. CDR3 amino acids: CASSSRQETQYF. As DNA, the CDR3 is TGTGCCAGCAGTTCCCGCCAAGAGACCCAGTACTTC. This chain links TRBV6-2 or TRBV6-3 with TRBJ2-5; D remains unclear. The V and J ends lost 4 bases and 1 base respectively, with 4 bases between them. Germline CDR1 MNHEY, CDR2 SVGEGT. The length of the CDR3 is 12 residues.

The chain links TRBV28 to TRBJ2-2; 8 bases are a match to TRBD2. V trimming: 6 bases; J trimming: 5 bases; junction bases outside the gene matches: 8. Germline V gene lookup returns CDR1 MDHEN and CDR2 SYDVKM. The CDR3 spans 15 residues. CDR3 sequence: CASSLRTSMTGELFF. As DNA, the CDR3 is TGTGCCAGCAGCCTACGGACTAGCATGACCGGGGAGCTGTTTTTT.

This chain joins TRBV7-9 and TRBJ2-3; 11 nucleotides align to TRBD2. The V and J ends lost 4 bases and 2 bases, in that order; junction bases with no gene match: 5. CDR1 and CDR2 (germline): SEHNR, FQNEAQ (reference sequence). This CDR3 is built from 16 residues. CDR3 in DNA: TGTGCCAGCAGCTCTGGACTAGCGGGTAACACAGATACGCAGTATTTT. It encodes CASSSGLAGNTDTQYF.

V is TRBV11-3 and J is TRBJ2-1, with 8 nucleotides matching TRBD1. The ends lost 5 bases at V and 4 bases at J; junction bases unmatched: 4. This CDR3 has 14 amino acids. Germline loops: CDR1 SGHNT, CDR2 YENEEA. The CDR3 bases are TGTGCCAGCAGCCCGGGACAGGAATACAATGAGCAGTTCTTC. Translated: CASSPGQEYNEQFF.

This clone was seen a single time. The rearrangement links TRBV30 to TRBJ2-2; the match to TRBD2 covers 7 bases. The CDR3 contains 17 residues. Germline loops: CDR1 GTSNPN, CDR2 SVGIG (reference sequence). V shed 0 bases and J 1 base; nucleotides not matched to a gene: 8. CDR3 loop: CAWSVRWLAVNTGELFF. The CDR3 nucleotides are TGTGCCTGGAGTGTACGCTGGCTAGCGGTGAACACCGGGGAGCTGTTTTTT.

This clone was detected a few times. Other DNA sequences of this sample code for an identical CDR3. This chain connects TRBV20-1 to TRBJ1-5; D is unresolved. Trimming took 3 bases from V and 5 from J, leaving 5 bases between them. Looked up from germline, CDR1 is DFQATT and CDR2 is SNEGSKA (reference sequence). The CDR3 contains 11 residues. This CDR3 is CSASPDQPQHF. CDR3 bases: TGCAGTGCTAGCCCGGATCAGCCCCAGCATTTT.

The chain uses TRBV7-8 and TRBJ1-3; no definite D call. This CDR3 contains 14 residues. Per germline, CDR1 SGHVS and CDR2 FQNEAQ. V lost 6 bases and J lost 1, with 10 bases in between. In DNA form, the CDR3 reads TGTGCCAGCAGTCGCCAGGTTTCTGGAAACACCATATATTTT. This encodes CASSRQVSGNTIYF. The full variable domain, rest sourced from reference TRBV7-8 and TRBJ1-3, is GAGVSQSPRYKVAKRGQDVALRCDPISGHVSLFWYQQALGQGPEFLTYFQNEAQLDKSGLPSDRFFAERPEGSVSTLKIQRTQQEDSAVYLCASSRQVSGNTIYFGEGSWLTVV.

This rearrangement joins TRBV25-1 to TRBJ2-1; tentatively, D is TRBD1 (6 bases). CDR3 size: 16 residues. Trimming removed 3 bases at V and 0 bases at J, with 12 bases between. In germline, CDR1 is MGHDK, CDR2 SYGVNS. The CDR3 sequence: CASSDGGGSSYNEQFF. CDR3 nucleotide sequence: TGTGCCAGCAGTGATGGGGGCGGTAGCTCCTACAATGAGCAGTTCTTC.

CDR3 bases: TGTGCCAGCAGGACCGGGACTAGCGGGAGGTCTGCCTTCTACGAGCAGTACTTC. It specifies CASRTGTSGRSAFYEQYF. J is TRBJ2-7 and V is TRBV28; 15 bases agree with TRBD2. The CDR3 runs to 18 residues. Germline lookup yields CDR1 MDHEN and CDR2 SYDVKM. V shed 6 bases and J 3 bases; nucleotides not matched to a gene: 12.

The gene calls are TRBV28 and TRBJ2-5, with 9 nucleotides matching TRBD1. With V trimmed by 5 bases and J by 9 bases, 13 bases remained unmatched. There are 15 residues in the CDR3. Germline CDR1 is MDHEN and CDR2 is SYDVKM. The CDR3 sequence is CASSRTGTGSRAQYF. CDR3 nucleotides: TGTGCCAGCAGTCGAACCGGGACAGGGAGCCGGGCCCAGTACTTC.

This chain joins TRBV5-4 and TRBJ2-5; 8 bases match TRBD2. V gave up 4 bases and J gave up 1 base; unmatched junction bases: 3. Per germline, CDR1 SGHNT and CDR2 YYREEE (reference sequence). This CDR3 is 14 amino acids long. Written as DNA, the CDR3 is TGTGCCAGCAGCCGGGGGGGTTTCCAAGAGACCCAGTACTTC. It translates to CASSRGGFQETQYF.

The chain is built from TRBV5-1 and TRBJ1-1; D is ambiguous. From germline, CDR1 is SGHRS and CDR2 YFSETQ. Trimming took off 5 bases at V and 4 bases at J, with 15 bases between the two ends. The CDR3 runs 14 residues. The CDR3 loop is CASSQEEAVTEAFF. CDR3 nucleotides: TGCGCCAGCAGTCAAGAAGAAGCGGTCACTGAAGCTTTCTTT.

The gene calls are TRBV6-5 and TRBJ1-5; D is unresolved. Germline CDR1 is MNHEY and CDR2 is SVGAGI. V was pared by 6 bases and J by 6 bases, with 15 bases between. The CDR3 totals 14 residues. CDR3 sequence (DNA): TGTGCCAGCAGCGCCCGGGGTTTTGGTCAGCCCCAGCATTTT. Translating it yields CASSARGFGQPQHF.